This paragraph reports one T cell receptor beta chain. Its antigen is currently not known. No much larger clonotype is one base removed from it; base qualities were not supplied. These data originate in a study of tumor-infiltrating T cells and Merkel cell polyomavirus (dated by TCRdb to between 2016 and 2019). Background on the whole study: CD8+ T cells specific for the Merkel cell polyomavirus KLL epitope were examined in Merkel cell carcinoma patients. The therapies patients received were varied and non-standardized, including chemotherapy, radiation and immunotherapies. In approximately 14 samples, KLL-tetramer-sorted cells taken from blood or tumor-infiltrating lymphocytes underwent TRB sequencing, as did some 12 matched whole-tumor samples. Most of the whole-tumor samples were approximately 25-micron curls sectioned from formalin-fixed, paraffin-embedded tissue blocks. Patients came in at different disease stages and had a median follow-up of 2.7 years, ranging from roughly 1.1 to 6.0 years. Of all the tumor samples in the study, one was a frozen nodal tumor digest and another was a flash-frozen core biopsy of a metastasis. Overall study outcomes, separate from this receptor: The small sample size of the study (n ≈ 13 patients) is recognized as a limitation. KLL-specific TRB repertoires proved diverse and largely private: among hundreds of unique sequences, only one clonotype was public, and two patients shared that clonotype. Because the study covered only a single viral epitope, T cells targeting other Merkel cell polyomavirus epitopes were not captured. A significant MCC-specific survival advantage (P = 0.0051) was associated with a greater number of unique KLL-specific clonotypes in tumors (roughly 5-110 vs 0-3). Significantly improved MCC-specific survival was associated with a higher fraction of KLL-specific T cells within tumors (roughly 1.9-20% versus about 0-0.15%).

To prepare the library, the immunoSEQ multiplex PCR assay was applied. Adaptive Biotechnologies (Seattle, WA) carried out genomic DNA extraction, TRB sequencing and normalization. As for the authors' bioinformatics: To compute clonality, the Shannon entropy of productive TRB sequences was normalized by log2 of unique productive sequences and then subtracted from one. KLL-specific clonotypes in tumors were identified by matching TCRbeta CDR3 amino acid sequences to those from the tetramer-sorted sample of each patient. The immuneACCESS repertoire file appears here via TCRdb, limited to in-frame rearrangements. These files lack a portion of the clones; in checked studies, under half of the deficit traces to unresolved V genes, and the cause of the others is not known. V, J and clone size derive from that table, while D and trimming were established from the DNA sequence. Present in this sample are under 30,000 clones, 70% to 90% of which were seen just once. The top ten clones comprise around 2.8% of the sample.

All patients' tumors stained robustly positive for Merkel cell polyomavirus Large T antigen by immunohistochemistry. The study included about a dozen Merkel cell carcinoma patients who had robust KLL-tetramer+ populations, above 0.04% of CD8+ T cells, in blood and/or cultured TIL. Every patient was Caucasian, and patient ages had a median of 65 years and ranged from roughly 45 to 85 years. Lymph node tumors were analyzed for patients with unknown primaries presenting with nodal disease, or where primary tissue was insufficient. CDR3 length: 14 amino acids, cysteine to phenylalanine. CDR3 DNA is the only sequence kept; it has 42 bases, read in frame from the first base. CDR1 and CDR2 were assigned from the germline V gene as ENHRY and SYGVKD. V drops 2 bases and J drops 0 bases, leaving 8 bases in between.

The rearrangement combines TRBV10-3 with TRBJ2-7; D gene: possibly TRBD2, on 6 matching bases. The specimen was lymph node tissue. This sequence originates from a man aged 45-65 years with Merkel cell carcinoma. The CDR3 region has the sequence CAISEGGTSYEQYF. The nucleotide sequence reads as follows: TGTGCCATCAGTGAGGGAGGGACCTCCTACGAGCAGTACTTC.